This T cell receptor (beta chain) was found in a study of technical replicates of blood from a few donors. V was clipped by 0 bases and J by 4 bases; unmatched bases: 3. The CDR3 loop spans 14 amino acids. CDR1 is SGDLS and CDR2 is YYNGEE in the germline V gene. Generated by immunoSEQ multiplex PCR, the TCRdb table keeps only in-frame clones and is missing some. This table has 77,000 or so clones, over 85% appearing once. This receptor was identified in a human donor in good health. The chain is built from TRBV9 and TRBJ1-2, with 7 nucleotides matching TRBD1. Sequenced sample: T cells isolated from PBMCs. The CDR3 loop reads CASSVGGGAYGYTF. CDR3 DNA: TGTGCCAGCAGCGTAGGAGGGGGCGCCTATGGCTACACCTTC.